Following are 23 T cell receptor beta chains from one sample sequenced in a study of T cell responses to AZD1222 COVID-19 vaccine. Measured with immunoSEQ multiplex PCR; TCRdb has only the in-frame clones, and not every one. There are 95,000 to 100,000 clones in the sample; around nine tenths occur only once, and roughly 15% lies in the top ten. Specimen: peripheral blood, collected 28 days after the second AZD1222 dose. All receptors come from an adult who received the AZD1222 COVID-19 vaccine.

This chain connects TRBV7-9 to TRBJ2-1; 9 positions agree with TRBD2. V gave up 4 bases and J gave up 5 bases; unmatched junction bases: 3. Per germline, CDR1 SEHNR and CDR2 FQNEAQ (reference sequence). CDR3 length equals 14 residues. CDR3 region: CASSSLAGNNEQFF. The CDR3 coding sequence is TGTGCCAGCAGCTCCCTAGCGGGAAACAATGAGCAGTTCTTC.

The chain carries TRBV21-1 and TRBJ2-2. TRBV21-1 is a known pseudogene. The CDR3 runs 15 residues. Here the CDR3 DNA reads TGTGCCAGCAGCAGGGGACGGATCGACACCGGGGAGCTGTTTTTT. Translation: CASSRGRIDTGELFF.

This chain links TRBV3-1 (or the pseudogene TRBV3-2) with TRBJ1-2; 7 bases are a match to TRBD1. CDR1 and CDR2 from the germline V gene are LGHDT and YNNKEL (reference sequence). V shed 0 bases, J shed 6 bases, and the junction held 4 bases outside the gene matches. CDR3 length: 14 amino acids. As DNA, the CDR3 is TGTGCCAGCAGCCAAGATCGACAGGGCCATGGCTACACCTTC. It is translated as CASSQDRQGHGYTF.

Turning to this clone: Other DNA sequences in this sample translate to the same CDR3. This chain uses TRBV18 with TRBJ2-2; unclear D gene. The CDR3 totals 11 residues. The germline V gene has CDR1 KGHSH and CDR2 LQKENI. Trimming took off 8 bases at V and 2 bases at J, with 3 bases between the two ends. The DNA for the CDR3 is TGTGCCAGCCAAAACACCGGGGAGCTGTTTTTT. It is translated as CASQNTGELFF.

The chain recombines TRBV28 with TRBJ1-2, with 8 positions matching TRBD1. The CDR3 totals 15 residues. Germline CDR1 and CDR2: MDHEN and SYDVKM. The junction had 9 bases not matched to a gene; V was cut back by 1 base and J by 8 bases. The CDR3 DNA follows: TGTGCCAGCAGTTTATCAGGGGGCGCAAAATCAGGCTACACCTTC. This gives the protein CASSLSGGAKSGYTF.

The chain couples TRBV12-5 to TRBJ1-1; unclear D gene. The ends were cut back, 3 bases at V and 4 bases at J, with 9 bases in the middle. Germline-derived CDR1 and CDR2 are LGHNT and FRNRAP. The CDR3 covers 13 residues. CDR3 sequence: CASGFKGFTEAFF. In DNA form, the CDR3 reads TGTGCTAGTGGTTTTAAGGGTTTCACTGAAGCTTTCTTT.

V is TRBV7-6 and J is TRBJ1-2; D unresolved. V lost 0 bases and J 3 bases, leaving 8 bases between the germline ends. CDR1 is SGHVS, CDR2 FNYEAQ, per germline. CDR3 length: 14 residues. This CDR3 is CASSLAGSDYGYTF. CDR3 in DNA: TGTGCCAGCAGCTTAGCGGGAAGCGACTATGGCTACACCTTC. Full variable domain (missing parts from reference TRBV7-6 and TRBJ1-2): GAGVSQSPRYKVTKRGQDVALRCDPISGHVSLYWYRQALGQGPEFLTYFNYEAQQDKSGLPNDRFSAERPEGSISTLTIQRTEQRDSAMYRCASSLAGSDYGYTFGSGTRLTVV.

CDR3 residues: CALPSGTEAFF. DNA of the CDR3: TGTGCCCTTCCGTCAGGCACTGAAGCTTTCTTT. This chain joins TRBV9 and TRBJ1-1; D unresolved. Per the germline V gene, CDR1 is SGDLS and CDR2 is YYNGEE. CDR3 length: 11 residues. The V end was cut by 10 bases, the J end by 4 bases, with 11 bases between.

The chain carries TRBV11-2 and TRBJ2-2, with D tentatively TRBD2 (5 bases). Trimming pared 4 bases from V and 5 bases from J, leaving 8 bases between. The CDR3 is made up of 13 amino acids. The V gene's germline CDR1 is SGHAT and CDR2 FQNNGV. For the CDR3, the DNA is TGTGCCAGCAGCTCCGGACTGACCGGGGAGCTGTTTTTT. Translation: CASSSGLTGELFF.

This chain joins TRBV5-4 and TRBJ2-7; 8 bases match TRBD1. The trim removed 3 bases at V and 3 bases at J, leaving 8 bases unmatched. This CDR3 region has 15 residues. Germline V gene lookup returns CDR1 SGHNT and CDR2 YYREEE (reference sequence). For the CDR3, the DNA is TGTGCCAGCAGCTCTGACAGGGGCCGTGTCTACGAGCAGTACTTC. Its translation: CASSSDRGRVYEQYF.

This chain joins TRBV5-1 and TRBJ2-7, with D maybe TRBD1 (6 bases). The ends were cut back, 0 bases at V and 2 bases at J, with 18 bases in the middle. The CDR3 has 17 residues. Germline CDR1 SGHRS, CDR2 YFSETQ. The CDR3 sequence: CASSLGLNRARTYEQYF. CDR3 DNA sequence: TGCGCCAGCAGCTTGGGTCTAAACAGGGCTAGAACCTACGAGCAGTACTTC.

The chain couples TRBV4-1 to TRBJ1-3; TRBD1 matches 7 bases. Germline assignment: CDR1 MGHRA and CDR2 YSYEKL. The CDR3 runs to 17 residues. V lost 3 bases to trimming and J lost 0 bases; unmatched junction nucleotides: 8. Here the CDR3 reads CASSQAPGQNSGNTIYF. CDR3 nucleotide sequence: TGCGCCAGCAGCCAGGCCCCGGGACAGAACTCTGGAAACACCATATATTTT.

V and J are TRBV28 and TRBJ2-7, with TRBD2 matching 13 bases. This CDR3 has 16 residues. The ends lost 5 bases at V and 2 bases at J; junction bases unmatched: 6. The germline CDR1 and CDR2 sequences are MDHEN and SYDVKM. CDR3 sequence: CASSPHGLAGAYEQYF. The CDR3 DNA follows: TGTGCCAGCAGTCCACACGGACTAGCGGGGGCCTACGAGCAGTACTTC.

The chain recombines TRBV6-5 with TRBJ1-2, with 12 nucleotides matching TRBD1. Losses at the gene ends were 7 bases for V and 8 bases for J; bases not matched to a gene: 8. Germline CDR1 is MNHEY and CDR2 is SVGAGI. The CDR3 totals 14 residues. CDR3 DNA: TGTGCCAGCAAACCGGGACAGGGGGCTGAAGGCTACACCTTC. As protein: CASKPGQGAEGYTF.

V gene TRBV28 combines with J gene TRBJ2-7; no definite D call. Between the trimmed V and J ends, which lost 7 bases and 2 bases, there was a span of 9 bases. Germline V gives CDR1 MDHEN, CDR2 SYDVKM. The CDR3 loop spans 12 amino acids. CDR3 in DNA: TGTGCCAGCATCGGAACGACCTACGAGCAGTACTTC. Its protein product is CASIGTTYEQYF.

The chain employs TRBV28 and TRBJ1-4; 8 nucleotides align to TRBD1. J gave up 7 bases and V 3 bases, and 10 bases lay outside the gene matches. CDR3 length equals 16 residues. Germline CDR1 is MDHEN and CDR2 is SYDVKM. DNA for the CDR3: TGTGCCAGCAGTTTCCAATCAGGGGGCACCGTTGAAAAACTGTTTTTT. It encodes CASSFQSGGTVEKLFF.

The V call is TRBV4-1, the J call TRBJ2-1, with 15 nucleotides matching TRBD2. This CDR3 region has 18 residues. The V gene's germline CDR1 is MGHRA and CDR2 YSYEKL. J lost 9 bases, V lost 0 bases, and 9 bases had no gene match. The chain's CDR3 is CASSQEGLAGGARAEQFF. The CDR3, as DNA: TGCGCCAGCAGCCAAGAGGGACTAGCGGGAGGCGCGAGGGCTGAGCAGTTCTTC.

This clone showed up just once. The chain links TRBV7-2 to TRBJ2-3; D remains unclear. The germline V gene encodes CDR1 SGHTA and CDR2 FQGNSA. V was clipped by 1 base and J by 1 base, with 3 bases between them. The CDR3 contains 13 residues. CDR3: CASSLVRTDTQYF. CDR3 sequence (DNA): TGTGCCAGCAGCTTAGTTCGCACAGATACGCAGTATTTT. Full variable domain (missing parts from reference TRBV7-2 and TRBJ2-3): GAGVSQSPSNKVTEKGKDVELRCDPISGHTALYWYRQSLGQGLEFLIYFQGNSAPDKSGLPSDRFSAERTGGSVSTLTIQRTQQEDSAVYLCASSLVRTDTQYFGPGTRLTVL.

V and J are TRBV6-5 and TRBJ1-5; 7 positions agree with TRBD1. CDR1 is MNHEY, CDR2 SVGAGI, per germline. V gave up 8 bases and J gave up 4 bases; unmatched junction bases: 5. This CDR3 has 13 residues. CDR3 nucleotides: TGTGCCAGCGTATCACAGGGGAATCAGCCCCAGCATTTT. Its translation: CASVSQGNQPQHF.

The V and J genes are TRBV10-1 and TRBJ1-1; D gene ambiguous. The CDR3 is 13 amino acids. Per germline, CDR1 WNHNN and CDR2 SYGVQD (reference sequence). V was trimmed by 4 bases and J by 0 bases, leaving 6 bases between them. The CDR3 sequence is CASSVSMNTEAFF. CDR3 coding DNA: TGCGCCAGCAGTGTGAGTATGAACACTGAAGCTTTCTTT.

J is TRBJ1-5 and V is TRBV2; no firm D call. Germline V gene lookup returns CDR1 SNHLY and CDR2 FYNNEI. The CDR3 totals 13 residues. V was trimmed by 1 base and J by 6 bases, leaving 7 bases between them. CDR3 in amino acids: CASSEDLRQPQHF. CDR3 DNA sequence: TGTGCCAGCAGTGAAGATCTACGTCAGCCCCAGCATTTT.

This rearrangement joins TRBV13 to TRBJ2-7; 10 positions match TRBD2. CDR1 is PRHDT, CDR2 FYEKMQ, per germline (reference sequence). V trimming: 5 bases; J trimming: 8 bases; junction bases outside the gene matches: 12. The CDR3 length is 15 residues. The CDR3 DNA sequence: TGTGCCAGCAGCAAGAGCGGGAGGGCCATGTGGAAGCAGTACTTC. Encoded protein: CASSKSGRAMWKQYF. The full variable domain, in which reference TRBV13 and TRBJ2-7 provide the parts outside the CDR3, is AAGVIQSPRHLIKEKRETATLKCYPIPRHDTVYWYQQGPGQDPQFLISFYEKMQSDKGSIPDRFSAQQFSDYHSELNMSSLELGDSALYFCASSKSGRAMWKQYFGPGTRLTVT.

The chain links TRBV19 to TRBJ1-3; D remains ambiguous. Germline lookup yields CDR1 LNHDA and CDR2 SQIVND (reference sequence). V shed 5 bases and J shed 5 bases, with 7 bases lying between them. The CDR3 runs 12 residues. Here the CDR3 DNA reads TGTGCCAGTAGTGAGAGGCGAAACACCATATATTTT. Its translation is CASSERRNTIYF.